The 25 T cell receptor beta chains in this list originate from one sample, sequenced in a study of blood T cell repertoires in COVID-19. Assay used: immunoSEQ multiplex PCR; TCRdb lists only in-frame clones, some missing. This sample yields 390,000 or so clones, of which 80% to 90% are seen a single time; 10% belongs to the top ten. Sequenced sample: PBMCs or T cells enriched from blood (not recorded which). All receptors come from a woman in her forties or fifties who had recovered from COVID-19.

As DNA, the CDR3 is TGTGCCAGCAGCCGAGGCCTAGCGGGGAGCTCCTACAATGAGCAGTTCTTC. Protein: CASSRGLAGSSYNEQFF. The chain is built from TRBV3-1 (or the pseudogene TRBV3-2) and TRBJ2-1; 9 bases are shared with TRBD2. V lost 4 bases and J lost 0; bases outside the gene matches: 7. The V gene's germline CDR1 is LGHDT and CDR2 YNNKEL (reference sequence). This CDR3 is built from 17 residues.

This clone occurred once. This rearrangement joins TRBV10-3 to TRBJ1-2, with D possibly matching TRBD1 (6 bases). Germline assignment: CDR1 ENHRY and CDR2 SYGVKD. V lost 0 bases to trimming and J lost 7 bases, with 9 bases between them. The length of the CDR3 is 13 residues. The CDR3 bases are TGTGCCATCAGTGAGTCTAAAGGGGGTGGCTACACCTTC. This translates into CAISESKGGGYTF.

The gene calls are TRBV2 and TRBJ1-5, with 8 bases aligning to TRBD1. Germline V gives CDR1 SNHLY, CDR2 FYNNEI. After removal of 4 bases from V and 6 bases from J, the junction contained 5 bases not matched to a gene. The CDR3 length is 14 residues. CDR3 bases: TGTGCCAGCAGTGGACAGGGGTCGGTTCAGCCCCAGCATTTT. Amino acid sequence: CASSGQGSVQPQHF.

The V and J genes are TRBV3-1 (or the pseudogene TRBV3-2) and TRBJ2-1, with 9 positions matching TRBD2. Per the germline V gene, CDR1 is LGHDT and CDR2 is YNNKEL (reference sequence). The CDR3 sequence is 15 residues long. V gave up 1 base and J gave up 9 bases; unmatched junction bases: 7. The CDR3 protein is CASSQVRGGLGEQFF. CDR3 bases: TGTGCCAGCAGCCAAGTGCGGGGGGGCCTGGGTGAGCAGTTCTTC.

The V call is TRBV27, the J call TRBJ1-1; D is unresolved. V was shortened by 5 bases and J by 0 bases, with 7 bases between the two germline ends. Looked up from germline, CDR1 is MNHEY and CDR2 is SMNVEV (reference sequence). This CDR3 is built from 13 residues. The CDR3 region is CASSRIMNTEAFF. In DNA, the CDR3 is TGTGCCAGCAGTCGTATAATGAACACTGAAGCTTTCTTT.

The chain links TRBV5-8 to TRBJ1-4, with TRBD1 identical over 11 bases. From germline, CDR1 is SGHTS and CDR2 YDEGEE. The CDR3 is 17 amino acids. V shed 7 bases, J shed 0 bases, and the junction held 8 bases outside the gene matches. CDR3 region: CASGTGQGAATNEKLFF. The CDR3 DNA follows: TGTGCCAGCGGGACCGGACAGGGGGCTGCAACTAATGAAAAACTGTTTTTT.

The V and J genes are TRBV5-3 and TRBJ1-4; D perhaps matches TRBD1 (5 bases). TRBV5-3 is assigned to the ORF class and has an uncertain function. The V end was cut by 0 bases, the J end by 4 bases, with 22 bases between. The CDR3 is 19 amino acids. The CDR3 is CARSLDAGQVSSFNEKLFF. CDR3 bases: TGTGCCAGAAGCTTGGATGCAGGGCAGGTGTCCTCTTTTAATGAAAAACTGTTTTTT.

The sample holds one count of this clone. The gene calls are TRBV3-1 (or the pseudogene TRBV3-2) and TRBJ2-2; TRBD1 agrees at 8 bases. The CDR3 covers 15 residues. Germline V gene lookup returns CDR1 LGHDT and CDR2 YNNKEL (reference sequence). Trimming took 11 bases from V and 1 from J; bases not matched to a gene: 9. The CDR3 loop is CAVGTGQVNTGELFF. In DNA form, the CDR3 reads TGTGCCGTCGGAACGGGACAGGTGAACACCGGGGAGCTGTTTTTT.

The chain carries TRBV5-1 and TRBJ1-2; 11 nucleotides line up with TRBD1. Trimming at V came to 3 bases and at J to 3 bases, leaving 7 bases not matched to a gene. Per the germline V gene, CDR1 is SGHRS and CDR2 is YFSETQ. This CDR3 comprises 16 residues. In DNA, the CDR3 is TGCGCCAGCAGCTCGGACAGGGGGCGGCGAGACTATGGCTACACCTTC. Protein: CASSSDRGRRDYGYTF. The entire variable domain, with the rest obtained from reference TRBV5-1 and TRBJ1-2, is as follows: KAGVTQTPRYLIKTRGQQVTLSCSPISGHRSVSWYQQTPGQGLQFLFEYFSETQRNKGNFPGRFSGRQFSNSRSEMNVSTLELGDSALYLCASSSDRGRRDYGYTFGSGTRLTVV.

The V gene is TRBV7-2, the J gene TRBJ2-4; 8 bases are a match to TRBD2. Germline V gene data show CDR1 as SGHTA and CDR2 as FQGNSA. V trimming: 7 bases; J trimming: 6 bases; junction bases outside the gene matches: 14. This CDR3 spans 16 amino acids. The chain's CDR3 is CASTFPERSGRNIQYF. CDR3 sequence (DNA): TGTGCCAGCACCTTTCCCGAGCGGAGCGGGAGAAACATTCAGTACTTC.

This chain links TRBV29-1 with TRBJ2-2; tentatively, D is TRBD1 (5 bases). The CDR3 covers 16 residues. V gave up 6 bases and J gave up 9 bases, with 26 bases separating them. Germline CDR1 SQVTM, CDR2 ANQGSEA. The DNA of the CDR3 is TGCAGCGTATCGGGCTCAGGGTACCAAAATTTCAGGGAGCTGTTTTTT. Translated, it gives CSVSGSGYQNFRELFF.

V gene TRBV10-3 combines with J gene TRBJ2-7; D might be TRBD1 (6 bases). This CDR3 is built from 15 residues. Germline-derived CDR1 and CDR2 are ENHRY and SYGVKD. V was pared by 6 bases and J by 5 bases, with 20 bases between. The CDR3 bases are TGTGCCATCAGCCCCCCCGTAGGGGGAGTCGACGAGCAGTACTTC. This gives the protein CAISPPVGGVDEQYF.

The chain couples TRBV7-2 to TRBJ2-3; possible D gene TRBD2, 5 bases. The germline CDR1 and CDR2 sequences are SGHTA and FQGNSA. V lost 2 bases and J lost 2, with 17 bases in between. The CDR3 spans 17 residues. CDR3 sequence reads: CASSLRGRGTTTDTQYF. The CDR3 nucleotides read TGTGCCAGCAGCTTACGTGGCCGGGGTACTACCACAGATACGCAGTATTTT.

This chain joins TRBV6-5 and TRBJ2-4; 8 bases fit TRBD1. The CDR3 covers 16 residues. CDR1 and CDR2 from the germline V gene are MNHEY and SVGAGI. The junction had 5 bases not matched to a gene; V was cut back by 0 bases and J by 4 bases. CDR3 amino acids: CASSYSSTGGKNIQYF. The CDR3 coding sequence is TGTGCCAGCAGTTACTCGTCAACAGGGGGGAAAAACATTCAGTACTTC.

The CDR3 nucleotides are TGTGCCTGGAGACCCCCGGGACAGTATAATTCACCCCTCCACTTT. Protein product: CAWRPPGQYNSPLHF. The rearrangement links TRBV30 to TRBJ1-6, with TRBD1 identical over 7 bases. CDR3 length: 15 amino acids. Trimming took 3 bases from V and 4 from J; bases not matched to a gene: 6. Germline CDR1 GTSNPN, CDR2 SVGIG (reference sequence).

The J gene is TRBJ2-7, the V gene TRBV30, with D maybe TRBD1 (5 bases). The germline gives CDR1 GTSNPN, CDR2 SVGIG (reference sequence). V was shortened by 4 bases and J by 4 bases, with 8 bases between the two germline ends. CDR3 length: 11 residues. CDR3 nucleotide sequence: TGTGCCTGGACCCGACAGTACGAGCAGTACTTC. Residues: CAWTRQYEQYF.

The chain combines TRBV28 with TRBJ2-7; weak D call: TRBD2 (5 bases). Germline V CDR1 and CDR2: MDHEN, SYDVKM. There are 14 residues in the CDR3. With 2 bases removed from V and 5 bases from J, the gap between germline ends came to 13 bases. CDR3 loop: CASSLSRTRDEQYF. As DNA, the CDR3 is TGTGCCAGCAGTTTAAGCAGGACTCGGGACGAGCAGTACTTC.

This clone was found once. This chain uses TRBV30 with TRBJ1-5; the D gene is possibly TRBD1 (5 bases). The CDR3 is made up of 16 amino acids. Trimming left V 1 base short and J 1 base short, with 14 bases between. CDR1 is GTSNPN and CDR2 is SVGIG in the germline V gene (reference sequence). The CDR3 DNA reads as TGTGCCTGGAGTGCATCCAGGGTGCGAAGCAATCAGCCCCAGCATTTT. It translates to CAWSASRVRSNQPQHF. Based on the CDR3 plus reference TRBV30 and TRBJ1-5, the full variable domain is SQTIHQWPATLVQPVGSPLSLECTVEGTSNPNLYWYRQAAGRGLQLLFYSVGIGQISSEVPQNLSASRPQDRQFILSSKKLLLSDSGFYLCAWSASRVRSNQPQHFGDGTRLSIL.

J is TRBJ2-5 and V is TRBV4-1; 12 bases agree with TRBD1. Looked up from germline, CDR1 is MGHRA and CDR2 is YSYEKL. The junction had 2 bases not matched to a gene; V was cut back by 4 bases and J by 5 bases. The CDR3 runs 14 residues. The DNA of the CDR3 is TGCGCCAGCAGCCGGGACAGGGGGCGGGAGACCCAGTACTTC. This codes for CASSRDRGRETQYF.

The chain recombines TRBV19 with TRBJ1-6, with 8 bases fitting TRBD1. This CDR3 is 13 amino acids long. Unmatched junction bases numbered 4, after V lost 7 bases and J lost 8 bases. Germline V lookup: CDR1 LNHDA, CDR2 SQIVND (reference sequence). The CDR3 nucleotides read TGTGCCAGTAAGGGGACAGGCGATTCACCCCTCCACTTT. It specifies CASKGTGDSPLHF.

V gene TRBV7-9 combines with J gene TRBJ2-3; the D is unclear. V lost 5 bases and J lost 0, with 12 bases in between. Germline values: CDR1 SEHNR, CDR2 FQNEAQ (reference sequence). CDR3 length: 15 residues. CDR3 sequence reads: CASSLREDSTDTQYF. The CDR3 nucleotides read TGTGCCAGCAGCCTACGAGAAGATAGCACAGATACGCAGTATTTT.

The count of this clone is one. The identical CDR3 is also encoded by other nucleotide sequences in the sample. This chain uses TRBV7-2 with TRBJ1-1, with D possibly being TRBD1 (5 bases). Germline CDR1 and CDR2: SGHTA and FQGNSA. Trimming removed 5 bases from V and 4 bases from J, with 11 bases in between. The CDR3 is 13 amino acids. CDR3 nucleotides: TGTGCCAGCAGCACCCAGGGTGGCACTGAAGCTTTCTTT. Translating gives CASSTQGGTEAFF.

The chain has TRBV7-3 and TRBJ2-3, with a weak D call TRBD1 (5 bases). The CDR3 runs 13 residues. Trimming left V 5 bases short and J 2 bases short, with 8 bases between. The germline gives CDR1 SGHTA, CDR2 FQGTGA. Written as DNA, the CDR3 is TGTGCCAGCAGCGACAGCGTCACAGATACGCAGTATTTT. Amino acids: CASSDSVTDTQYF.

The V and J genes are TRBV2 and TRBJ1-1, with D perhaps TRBD1 (6 bases). This CDR3 has 14 residues. The V gene lost 7 bases and the J gene lost 2 bases, with 14 bases spanning the gap. Germline CDR1 is SNHLY and CDR2 is FYNNEI. This chain's CDR3 is CASTAGTTNTEAFF. The CDR3 bases are TGTGCCAGCACAGCCGGGACAACTAACACTGAAGCTTTCTTT.

This rearrangement joins TRBV5-1 to TRBJ2-7, with TRBD1 matching over 10 bases. V lost 4 bases and J lost 7; bases outside the gene matches: 14. The CDR3 sequence is 16 residues long. Germline V CDR1 and CDR2: SGHRS, YFSETQ. The CDR3 spells CASSKGGTGDFTEQYF. DNA for the CDR3: TGCGCCAGCAGCAAGGGCGGGACAGGGGACTTTACGGAGCAGTACTTC.